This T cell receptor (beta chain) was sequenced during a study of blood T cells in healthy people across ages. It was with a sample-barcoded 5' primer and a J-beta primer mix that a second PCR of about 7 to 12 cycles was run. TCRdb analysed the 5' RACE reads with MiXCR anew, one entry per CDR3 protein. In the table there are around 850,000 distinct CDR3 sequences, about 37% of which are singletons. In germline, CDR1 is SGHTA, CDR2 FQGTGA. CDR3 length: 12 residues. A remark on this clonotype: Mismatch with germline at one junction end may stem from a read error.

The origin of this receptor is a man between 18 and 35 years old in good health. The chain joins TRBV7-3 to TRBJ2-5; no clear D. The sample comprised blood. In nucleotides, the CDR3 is TGTGCCAGCAGCCTAACCATCTATGAGCAGTACTTC. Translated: CASSLTIYEQYF.